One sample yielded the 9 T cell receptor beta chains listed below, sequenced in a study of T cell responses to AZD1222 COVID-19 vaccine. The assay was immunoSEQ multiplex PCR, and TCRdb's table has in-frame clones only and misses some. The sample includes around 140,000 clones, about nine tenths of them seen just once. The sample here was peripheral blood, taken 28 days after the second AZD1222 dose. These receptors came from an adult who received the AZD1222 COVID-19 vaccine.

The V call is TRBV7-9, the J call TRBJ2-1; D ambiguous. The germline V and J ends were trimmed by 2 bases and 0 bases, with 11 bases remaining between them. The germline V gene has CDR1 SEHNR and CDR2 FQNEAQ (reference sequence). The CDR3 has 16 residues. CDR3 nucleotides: TGTGCCAGCAGCTTAATCCCGGCTAGCTCCTACAATGAGCAGTTCTTC. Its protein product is CASSLIPASSYNEQFF.

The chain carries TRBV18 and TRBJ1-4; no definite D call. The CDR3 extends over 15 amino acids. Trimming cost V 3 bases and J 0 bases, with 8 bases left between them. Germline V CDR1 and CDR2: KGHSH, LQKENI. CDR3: CASSPTAATNEKLFF. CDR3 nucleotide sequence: TGTGCCAGCTCACCCACGGCAGCAACTAATGAAAAACTGTTTTTT.

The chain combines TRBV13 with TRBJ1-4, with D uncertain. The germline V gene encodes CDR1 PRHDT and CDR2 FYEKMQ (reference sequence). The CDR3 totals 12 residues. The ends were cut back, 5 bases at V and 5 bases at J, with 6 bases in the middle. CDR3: CASSLLNEKLFF. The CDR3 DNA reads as TGTGCCAGCAGCCTGTTAAATGAAAAACTGTTTTTT.

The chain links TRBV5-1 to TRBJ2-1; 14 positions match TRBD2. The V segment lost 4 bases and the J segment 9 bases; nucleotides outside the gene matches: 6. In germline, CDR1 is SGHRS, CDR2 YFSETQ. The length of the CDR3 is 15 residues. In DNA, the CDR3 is TGCGCCAGCAGCCTGGGGACTAGCGGGAGAACTGAGCAGTTCTTC. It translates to CASSLGTSGRTEQFF.

The CDR3 nucleotides are TGTGCCAGCAGCCCCGACAGGGGGCTATGGACTGAAGCTTTCTTT. Its translation: CASSPDRGLWTEAFF. J is TRBJ1-1 and V is TRBV7-9; 10 nucleotides align to TRBD1. Germline-derived CDR1 and CDR2 are SEHNR and FQNEAQ (reference sequence). The length of the CDR3 is 15 residues. The V gene end was trimmed by 5 bases and the J gene end by 5 bases; junction bases not matched to a gene: 8. Full variable domain (rest looked up from reference TRBV7-9 and TRBJ1-1): DTGVSQNPRHKITKRGQNVTFRCDPISEHNRLYWYRQTLGQGPEFLTYFQNEAQLEKSRLLSDRFSAERPKGSFSTLEIQRTEQGDSAMYLCASSPDRGLWTEAFFGQGTRLTVV.

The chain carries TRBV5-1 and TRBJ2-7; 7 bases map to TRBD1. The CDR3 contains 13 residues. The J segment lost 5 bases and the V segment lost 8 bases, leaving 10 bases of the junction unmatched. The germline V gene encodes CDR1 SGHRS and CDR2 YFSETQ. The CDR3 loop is CASSTGDNNEQYF. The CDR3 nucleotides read TGCGCCAGTTCTACAGGGGATAATAACGAGCAGTACTTC. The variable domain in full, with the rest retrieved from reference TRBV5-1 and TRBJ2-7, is KAGVTQTPRYLIKTRGQQVTLSCSPISGHRSVSWYQQTPGQGLQFLFEYFSETQRNKGNFPGRFSGRQFSNSRSEMNVSTLELGDSALYLCASSTGDNNEQYFGPGTRLTVT.

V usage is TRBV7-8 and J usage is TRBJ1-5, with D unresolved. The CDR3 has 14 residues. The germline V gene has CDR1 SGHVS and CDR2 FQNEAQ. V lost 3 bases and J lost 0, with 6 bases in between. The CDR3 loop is CASSLWYSNQPQHF. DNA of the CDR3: TGTGCCAGCAGCTTGTGGTATAGCAATCAGCCCCAGCATTTT.

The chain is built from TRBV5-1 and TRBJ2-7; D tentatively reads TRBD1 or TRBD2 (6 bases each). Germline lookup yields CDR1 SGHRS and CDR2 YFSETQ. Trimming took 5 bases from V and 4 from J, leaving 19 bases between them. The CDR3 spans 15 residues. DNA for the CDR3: TGCGCCAGCAGATTGAACAGGGACGGGGGTTACGAGCAGTACTTC. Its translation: CASRLNRDGGYEQYF.

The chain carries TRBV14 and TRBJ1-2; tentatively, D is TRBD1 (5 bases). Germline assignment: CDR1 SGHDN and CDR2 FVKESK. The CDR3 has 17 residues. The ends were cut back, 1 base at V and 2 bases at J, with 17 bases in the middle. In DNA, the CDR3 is TGTGCCAGCAGCCAAGCGCAGGGCCTAGGTGGGAACTATGGCTACACCTTC. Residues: CASSQAQGLGGNYGYTF.